This TCR beta chain originates from a study of CD8 T cells in ankylosing spondylitis. Study-wide results and caveats: About 8 highly homologous variants formed a TCR beta motif that appeared characteristic of ankylosing spondylitis blood.

TCRdb itself ran the 5' RACE reads through MiXCR, one entry per CDR3 protein. The sample yields roughly 370,000 distinct CDR3 sequences, under 25% seen once. In its sample, this clonotype was seen a few times. The antigen remains undetermined. The sequence derives from a male donor with ankylosing spondylitis. Sequenced: blood, either unsorted or a sorted T cell fraction (not recorded which).

DNA for the CDR3: TGCGCCAGCAGCTTGGATGAGCGGGAGCAGTTCTTC. Protein sequence: CASSLDEREQFF. The gene calls are TRBV5-1 and TRBJ2-1; the D gene is possibly TRBD2 (5 bases). The length of the CDR3 is 12 residues. Between the trimmed V and J ends, which lost 0 bases and 10 bases, there was a span of 8 bases. Germline values: CDR1 SGHRS, CDR2 YFSETQ.